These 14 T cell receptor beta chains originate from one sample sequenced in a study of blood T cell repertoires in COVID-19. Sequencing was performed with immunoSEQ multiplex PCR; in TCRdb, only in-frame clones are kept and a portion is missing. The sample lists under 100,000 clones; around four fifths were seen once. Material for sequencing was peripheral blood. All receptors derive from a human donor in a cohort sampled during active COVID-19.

For the CDR3, the DNA is TGTGCCAGCAGTTATAGTCTCGAGAATAATGAAAAACTGTTTTTT. Residues: CASSYSLENNEKLFF. This rearrangement joins TRBV6-5 to TRBJ1-4, with D unclear. Germline V lookup: CDR1 MNHEY, CDR2 SVGAGI. V was trimmed by 3 bases and J by 4 bases, leaving 12 bases between them. This CDR3 spans 15 amino acids.

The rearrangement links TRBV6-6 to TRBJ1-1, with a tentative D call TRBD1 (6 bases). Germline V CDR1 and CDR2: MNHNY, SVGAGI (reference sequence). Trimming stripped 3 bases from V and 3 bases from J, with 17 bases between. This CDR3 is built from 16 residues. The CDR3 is CASSYGRRGRYTEAFF. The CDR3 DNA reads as TGTGCCAGCAGTTATGGGCGCAGGGGCAGGTACACTGAAGCTTTCTTT.

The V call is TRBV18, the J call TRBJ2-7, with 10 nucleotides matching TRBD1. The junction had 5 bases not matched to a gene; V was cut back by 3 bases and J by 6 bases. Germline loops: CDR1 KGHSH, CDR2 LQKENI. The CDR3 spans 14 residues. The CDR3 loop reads CASSPGTGAGEQYF. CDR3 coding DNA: TGTGCCAGCTCACCCGGGACAGGGGCTGGCGAGCAGTACTTC.

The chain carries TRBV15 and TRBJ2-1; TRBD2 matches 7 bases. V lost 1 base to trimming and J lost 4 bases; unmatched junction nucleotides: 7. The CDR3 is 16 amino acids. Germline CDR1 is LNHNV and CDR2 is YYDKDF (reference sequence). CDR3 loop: CATSRGLAAGYNEQFF. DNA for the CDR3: TGTGCCACCAGCAGAGGCCTAGCGGCTGGGTACAATGAGCAGTTCTTC.

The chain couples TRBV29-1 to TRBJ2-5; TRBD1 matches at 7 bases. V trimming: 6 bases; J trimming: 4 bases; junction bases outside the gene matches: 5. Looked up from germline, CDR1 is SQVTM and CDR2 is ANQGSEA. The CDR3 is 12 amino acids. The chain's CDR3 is CSVYRGSETQYF. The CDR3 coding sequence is TGCAGCGTCTACAGGGGTTCAGAGACCCAGTACTTC.

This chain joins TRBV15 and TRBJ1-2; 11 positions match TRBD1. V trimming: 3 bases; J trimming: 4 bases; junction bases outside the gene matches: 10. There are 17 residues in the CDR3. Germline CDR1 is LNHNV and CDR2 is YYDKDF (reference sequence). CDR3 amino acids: CATSRPGTGGAIYGYTF. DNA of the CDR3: TGTGCCACCAGCAGGCCGGGGACAGGGGGAGCTATCTATGGCTACACCTTC.

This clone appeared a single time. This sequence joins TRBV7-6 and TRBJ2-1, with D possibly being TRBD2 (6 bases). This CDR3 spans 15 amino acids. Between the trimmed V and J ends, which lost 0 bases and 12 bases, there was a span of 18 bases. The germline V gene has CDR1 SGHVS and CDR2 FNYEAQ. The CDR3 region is CASSLASSPGERQFF. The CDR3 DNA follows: TGTGCCAGCAGCTTAGCGTCTAGCCCGGGGGAGAGGCAGTTCTTC.

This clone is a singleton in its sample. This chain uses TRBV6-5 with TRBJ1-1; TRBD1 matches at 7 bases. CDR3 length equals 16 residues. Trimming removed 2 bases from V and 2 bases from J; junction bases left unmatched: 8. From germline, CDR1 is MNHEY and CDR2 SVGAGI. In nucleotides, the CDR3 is TGTGCCAGCAGTTACGTCAGGGGGACCGTTAACACTGAAGCTTTCTTT. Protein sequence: CASSYVRGTVNTEAFF.

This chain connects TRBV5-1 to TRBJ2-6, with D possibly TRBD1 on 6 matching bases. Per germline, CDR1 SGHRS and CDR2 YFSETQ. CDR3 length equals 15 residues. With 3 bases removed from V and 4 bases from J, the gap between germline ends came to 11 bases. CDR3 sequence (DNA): TGCGCCAGCAGCTCCAGGGGCACCGGGGCCAACGTCCTGACTTTC. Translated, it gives CASSSRGTGANVLTF.

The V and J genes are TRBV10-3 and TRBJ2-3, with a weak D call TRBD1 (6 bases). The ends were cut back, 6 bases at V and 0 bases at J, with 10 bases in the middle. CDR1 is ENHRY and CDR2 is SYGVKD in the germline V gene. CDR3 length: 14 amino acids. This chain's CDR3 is CAIRTGPSTDTQYF. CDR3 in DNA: TGTGCCATCAGGACAGGACCTAGCACAGATACGCAGTATTTT.

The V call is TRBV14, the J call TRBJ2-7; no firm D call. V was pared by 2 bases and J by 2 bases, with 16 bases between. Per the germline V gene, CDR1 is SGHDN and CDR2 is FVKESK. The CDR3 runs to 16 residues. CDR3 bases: TGTGCCAGCAGCCAATCCGGGTCCAAGAGGACCTACGAGCAGTACTTC. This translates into CASSQSGSKRTYEQYF.

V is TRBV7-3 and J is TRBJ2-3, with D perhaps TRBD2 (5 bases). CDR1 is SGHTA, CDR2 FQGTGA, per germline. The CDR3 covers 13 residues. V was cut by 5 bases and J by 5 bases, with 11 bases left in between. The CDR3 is CASSATREDTQYF. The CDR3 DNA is TGTGCCAGCAGCGCCACACGGGAAGATACGCAGTATTTT. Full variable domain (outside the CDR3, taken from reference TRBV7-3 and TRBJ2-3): GAGVSQTPSNKVTEKGKYVELRCDPISGHTALYWYRQSLGQGPEFLIYFQGTGAADDSGLPNDRFFAVRPEGSVSTLKIQRTERGDSAVYLCASSATREDTQYFGPGTRLTVL.

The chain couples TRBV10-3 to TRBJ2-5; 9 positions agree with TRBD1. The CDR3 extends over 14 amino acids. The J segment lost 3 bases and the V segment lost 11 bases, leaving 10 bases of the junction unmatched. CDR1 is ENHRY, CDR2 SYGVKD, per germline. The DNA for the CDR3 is TGTGCCGCAAAGGCCGGGACAGGGAAAGAGACCCAGTACTTC. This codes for CAAKAGTGKETQYF.

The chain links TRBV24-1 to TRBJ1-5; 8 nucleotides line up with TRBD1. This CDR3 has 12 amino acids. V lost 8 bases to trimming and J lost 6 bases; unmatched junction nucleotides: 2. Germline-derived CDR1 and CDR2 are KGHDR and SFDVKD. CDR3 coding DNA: TGTGCCACCAAAACAGGGGGTCAGCCCCAGCATTTT. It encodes CATKTGGQPQHF.